The 27 T cell receptor beta chains presented below share a single source sample, sequenced in a study of blood T cell repertoires in COVID-19. Sequencing used immunoSEQ multiplex PCR; TCRdb keeps in-frame clones, though not all of them. This table has nearly 250,000 clones, roughly 86% appearing once. The sequencing input was peripheral blood. These receptors all stem from a woman in her sixties or seventies who had recovered from COVID-19.

The rearrangement uses TRBV3-1 (or the pseudogene TRBV3-2) and TRBJ1-3; TRBD1 matches at 9 bases. The CDR3 sequence is 15 residues long. Germline V CDR1 and CDR2: LGHDT, YNNKEL (reference sequence). V dropped 8 bases and J dropped 2; count of bases not matched to a gene: 7. CDR3 in DNA: TGTGCCAGCGGGACACAGGGGGCGCCTGGAAACACCATATATTTT. As protein: CASGTQGAPGNTIYF.

This chain uses TRBV19 with TRBJ2-7; 8 nucleotides agree with TRBD1. CDR1 LNHDA and CDR2 SQIVND come from the germline V gene (reference sequence). The CDR3 has 14 amino acids. The V segment lost 6 bases and the J segment 3 bases; nucleotides outside the gene matches: 7. This CDR3 is CASSGQGSFYEQYF. CDR3 nucleotides: TGTGCCAGTAGCGGACAGGGCTCGTTCTACGAGCAGTACTTC.

This chain uses TRBV7-8 with TRBJ2-7, with 12 bases lining up with TRBD2. This CDR3 contains 16 residues. Germline lookup yields CDR1 SGHVS and CDR2 FQNEAQ. With 1 base clipped from V and 5 bases from J, the junction kept 6 bases outside the gene matches. CDR3 sequence: CASSLVGLAGTHEQYF. The CDR3 DNA sequence: TGTGCCAGCAGCTTAGTTGGACTAGCGGGGACCCACGAGCAGTACTTC.

V is TRBV2 and J is TRBJ1-1; TRBD1 matches at 7 bases. From germline, CDR1 is SNHLY and CDR2 FYNNEI. The CDR3 sequence is 15 residues long. Unmatched junction bases numbered 14, after V lost 9 bases and J lost 4 bases. The CDR3 sequence is CASCRDRACSTEAFF. The CDR3 region has the DNA TGTGCCAGTTGCCGGGACAGAGCTTGTAGCACTGAAGCTTTCTTT.

The chain joins TRBV18 to TRBJ1-5, with D possibly matching TRBD1 (5 bases). V gave up 4 bases and J gave up 2 bases, with 12 bases separating them. Per the germline V gene, CDR1 is KGHSH and CDR2 is LQKENI. This CDR3 comprises 15 residues. CDR3: CASSQGNLGNQPQHF. The CDR3 nucleotides are TGTGCCAGCTCACAGGGGAATTTAGGCAATCAGCCCCAGCATTTT.

The rearrangement links TRBV5-6 to TRBJ2-7; D call uncertain. Germline assignment: CDR1 SGHDT and CDR2 YYEEEE. The CDR3 totals 13 residues. V lost 4 bases and J 6 bases, leaving 14 bases between the germline ends. This chain's CDR3 is CASSPSSISEQYF. The CDR3 DNA reads as TGTGCCAGCAGCCCCTCATCGATTAGCGAGCAGTACTTC.

The rearrangement links TRBV18 to TRBJ1-5, with 8 bases fitting TRBD1. The CDR3 covers 15 residues. Germline trimming cut 3 bases from V and 2 bases from J; bases unmatched to any gene: 3. The germline CDR1 and CDR2 sequences are KGHSH and LQKENI. This CDR3 reads CASSPMDRGNQPQHF. The DNA for the CDR3 is TGTGCCAGCTCACCGATGGACAGGGGCAATCAGCCCCAGCATTTT. Together with reference TRBV18 and TRBJ1-5, the CDR3 gives the full variable domain: NAGVMQNPRHLVRRRGQEARLRCSPMKGHSHVYWYRQLPEEGLKFMVYLQKENIIDESGMPKERFSAEFPKEGPSILRIQQVVRGDSAAYFCASSPMDRGNQPQHFGDGTRLSIL.

This clone was counted a single time. The V call is TRBV7-9, the J call TRBJ2-2; 9 bases fit TRBD1. V shed 1 base, J shed 4 bases, and the junction held 1 base outside the gene matches. Germline V CDR1 and CDR2: SEHNR, FQNEAQ (reference sequence). There are 15 residues in the CDR3. CDR3 region: CASSLGQGGTGELFF. The DNA of the CDR3 is TGTGCCAGCAGCTTAGGACAGGGGGGCACCGGGGAGCTGTTTTTT.

The V call is TRBV10-3, the J call TRBJ2-7, with a tentative D call TRBD1 (5 bases). Per the germline V gene, CDR1 is ENHRY and CDR2 is SYGVKD. Deletions cut 7 bases from V and 3 bases from J, with 10 bases between. The CDR3 sequence is 12 residues long. This CDR3 reads CAIIRAGYEQYF. CDR3 bases: TGTGCCATCATCAGGGCCGGCTACGAGCAGTACTTC.

V gene TRBV7-3 combines with J gene TRBJ2-5; no definite D call. The ends were cut back, 0 bases at V and 5 bases at J, with 7 bases in the middle. The germline CDR1 and CDR2 sequences are SGHTA and FQGTGA. The CDR3 is made up of 13 amino acids. The CDR3 loop is CASSLTSWETQYF. The CDR3 region has the DNA TGTGCCAGCAGCTTAACTAGCTGGGAGACCCAGTACTTC.

The V gene is TRBV5-1, the J gene TRBJ2-7, with unresolved D. The CDR3 has 13 residues. Germline CDR1 and CDR2: SGHRS and YFSETQ. V gave up 2 bases and J gave up 3 bases, with 9 bases separating them. CDR3 in amino acids: CASSFELRYEQYF. The DNA for the CDR3 is TGCGCCAGCAGCTTTGAACTCCGCTACGAGCAGTACTTC.

The chain has TRBV5-1 and TRBJ2-1; D not certain. This CDR3 comprises 13 residues. Germline CDR1 and CDR2: SGHRS and YFSETQ. The ends were cut back, 0 bases at V and 8 bases at J, with 9 bases in the middle. The DNA of the CDR3 is TGCGCCAGCAGCTTGGCGGTAATCGATGAGCAGTTCTTC. It codes for CASSLAVIDEQFF. Together with reference TRBV5-1 and TRBJ2-1, the CDR3 gives the full variable domain: KAGVTQTPRYLIKTRGQQVTLSCSPISGHRSVSWYQQTPGQGLQFLFEYFSETQRNKGNFPGRFSGRQFSNSRSEMNVSTLELGDSALYLCASSLAVIDEQFFGPGTRLTVL.

The rearrangement links TRBV28 to TRBJ1-2; D may be TRBD1 (6 bases). From germline, CDR1 is MDHEN and CDR2 SYDVKM. The length of the CDR3 is 14 residues. Trimming removed 5 bases at V and 3 bases at J, with 13 bases between. CDR3 residues: CASSIQGLYYGYTF. The CDR3 DNA reads as TGTGCCAGCAGTATCCAGGGGCTCTACTATGGCTACACCTTC.

CDR3 in amino acids: CASSLGLAWPGELFF. The CDR3 region has the DNA TGTGCCAGCAGCTTAGGACTAGCGTGGCCCGGGGAGCTGTTTTTT. The chain has TRBV7-6 and TRBJ2-2, with 8 nucleotides matching TRBD2. With 1 base clipped from V and 6 bases from J, the junction kept 4 bases outside the gene matches. The CDR3 is made up of 15 amino acids. Looked up from germline, CDR1 is SGHVS and CDR2 is FNYEAQ.

This chain uses TRBV2 with TRBJ2-5, with 8 bases lining up with TRBD2. The V gene end was trimmed by 6 bases and the J gene end by 2 bases; junction bases not matched to a gene: 5. The CDR3 is 14 amino acids. Germline CDR1 reads SNHLY; CDR2 reads FYNNEI. CDR3 residues: CASRVAGPQETQYF. In nucleotides, the CDR3 is TGTGCCAGCAGGGTAGCGGGGCCTCAAGAGACCCAGTACTTC. Looking up the rest from reference TRBV2 and TRBJ2-5 gives the full variable domain: EPEVTQTPSHQVTQMGQEVILRCVPISNHLYFYWYRQILGQKVEFLVSFYNNEISEKSEIFDDQFSVERPDGSNFTLKIRSTKLEDSAMYFCASRVAGPQETQYFGPGTRLLVL.

This chain joins TRBV11-3 and TRBJ2-5, with 9 bases identical to TRBD1. Germline V gene sequence: CDR1 SGHNT, CDR2 YENEEA. The length of the CDR3 is 15 residues. Losses at the gene ends were 5 bases for V and 5 bases for J; bases not matched to a gene: 9. CDR3 DNA sequence: TGTGCCAGCAGCCCGGGACAGGGAGGCTTTGAGACCCAGTACTTC. It is translated as CASSPGQGGFETQYF.

The rearrangement links TRBV7-3 to TRBJ2-3; weak D call: TRBD2 (7 bases). The V gene's germline CDR1 is SGHTA and CDR2 FQGTGA. Trimming took off 2 bases at V and 0 bases at J, with 9 bases between the two ends. The CDR3 spans 15 residues. The CDR3 DNA follows: TGTGCCAGCAGCTTAGCGGGGGCGAGCACAGATACGCAGTATTTT. Translated, it gives CASSLAGASTDTQYF.

The chain links TRBV2 to TRBJ2-2; D may be TRBD2 (6 bases). V was pared by 11 bases and J by 3 bases, with 13 bases between. Germline V gene data show CDR1 as SNHLY and CDR2 as FYNNEI. The CDR3 length is 13 residues. The CDR3 DNA reads TGTGCCTCGGCCTGGGACTACACCGGGGAGCTGTTTTTT. Protein sequence: CASAWDYTGELFF.

In DNA form, the CDR3 reads TGTGCCAGCAAGTCAGGGGGCACCGGGGAGCTGTTTTTT. As protein: CASKSGGTGELFF. The gene calls are TRBV28 and TRBJ2-2, with TRBD1 identical over 7 bases. Germline V lookup: CDR1 MDHEN, CDR2 SYDVKM. The CDR3 totals 13 residues. V shed 7 bases and J 4 bases; nucleotides not matched to a gene: 3. The full variable domain, in which reference TRBV28 and TRBJ2-2 provide the parts outside the CDR3, is DVKVTQSSRYLVKRTGEKVFLECVQDMDHENMFWYRQDPGLGLRLIYFSYDVKMKEKGDIPEGYSVSREKKERFSLILESASTNQTSMYLCASKSGGTGELFFGEGSRLTVL.

CDR3 nucleotides: TGTGCCAGCAGCTCCATCCCCGGGACAGGGGGCTACGAGCAGTACTTC. Encoded protein: CASSSIPGTGGYEQYF. The rearrangement joins TRBV7-2 to TRBJ2-7; TRBD1 matches at 11 bases. V dropped 4 bases and J dropped 3; count of bases not matched to a gene: 8. CDR1 and CDR2 from the germline V gene are SGHTA and FQGNSA. The CDR3 runs 16 residues.

The genes are TRBV5-4 and TRBJ2-7; TRBD2 might be the D (5 bases). Germline values: CDR1 SGHNT, CDR2 YYREEE (reference sequence). Trimming cost V 4 bases and J 5 bases, with 31 bases left between them. CDR3 length equals 19 residues. DNA for the CDR3: TGTGCCAGCAGCCGAGGGCCGACGGGGTCTTACCGGGGTTCCCACGAGCAGTACTTC. It codes for CASSRGPTGSYRGSHEQYF. Filled out from reference TRBV5-4 and TRBJ2-7, the complete variable domain reads ETGVTQSPTHLIKTRGQQVTLRCSSQSGHNTVSWYQQALGQGPQFIFQYYREEENGRGNFPPRFSGLQFPNYSSELNVNALELDDSALYLCASSRGPTGSYRGSHEQYFGPGTRLTVT.

The chain carries TRBV6-5 and TRBJ2-7, with TRBD1 matching 7 bases. Trimming removed 6 bases from V and 11 bases from J; junction bases left unmatched: 7. Germline V CDR1 and CDR2: MNHEY, SVGAGI. The length of the CDR3 is 11 residues. The CDR3: CASRPRDREYF. The CDR3 DNA is TGTGCCAGCAGGCCCCGGGACAGAGAGTACTTC.

V usage is TRBV11-2 and J usage is TRBJ2-1, with TRBD2 matching over 10 bases. The CDR3 has 15 amino acids. Trimming took 4 bases from V and 10 from J; bases not matched to a gene: 10. Germline assignment: CDR1 SGHAT and CDR2 FQNNGV. The chain's CDR3 is CASSSSSGGLGEQFF. CDR3 nucleotide sequence: TGTGCCAGCAGCTCCTCTAGCGGGGGCTTGGGGGAGCAGTTCTTC. Looking up the rest from reference TRBV11-2 and TRBJ2-1 gives the full variable domain: EAGVAQSPRYKIIEKRQSVAFWCNPISGHATLYWYQQILGQGPKLLIQFQNNGVVDDSQLPKDRFSAERLKGVDSTLKIQPAKLEDSAVYLCASSSSSGGLGEQFFGPGTRLTVL.

This chain links TRBV10-3 with TRBJ2-7, with D possibly being TRBD1 (6 bases). The CDR3 is made up of 15 amino acids. Germline loops: CDR1 ENHRY, CDR2 SYGVKD. V gave up 6 bases and J gave up 0 bases, with 15 bases separating them. The CDR3 sequence is CAIRENREYSYEQYF. DNA of the CDR3: TGTGCCATCAGAGAAAACAGGGAATACTCCTACGAGCAGTACTTC.

This clone was seen just once. V and J are TRBV7-3 and TRBJ2-3, with TRBD2 matching over 11 bases. Germline trimming cut 2 bases from V and 5 bases from J; bases unmatched to any gene: 9. The germline V gene has CDR1 SGHTA and CDR2 FQGTGA. This CDR3 region has 17 residues. The CDR3 reads CASSLLAGGRRRDTQYF. Here the CDR3 DNA reads TGTGCCAGCAGCTTACTAGCGGGGGGCCGGCGGAGAGATACGCAGTATTTT. Full variable domain (missing parts from reference TRBV7-3 and TRBJ2-3): GAGVSQTPSNKVTEKGKYVELRCDPISGHTALYWYRQSLGQGPEFLIYFQGTGAADDSGLPNDRFFAVRPEGSVSTLKIQRTERGDSAVYLCASSLLAGGRRRDTQYFGPGTRLTVL.

The chain employs TRBV7-9 and TRBJ1-2; TRBD1 matches at 7 bases. There are 16 residues in the CDR3. CDR1 and CDR2 (germline): SEHNR, FQNEAQ (reference sequence). V was pared by 1 base and J by 4 bases, with 9 bases of the junction left unmatched. In nucleotides, the CDR3 is TGTGCCAGCAGCTTAGGAACCCGACAGGGCGGCTATGGCTACACCTTC. Its protein is CASSLGTRQGGYGYTF.

The chain is built from TRBV25-1 and TRBJ2-1, with TRBD1 matching over 9 bases. The V gene end was trimmed by 1 base and the J gene end by 7 bases; junction bases not matched to a gene: 8. This CDR3 comprises 16 residues. Germline assignment: CDR1 MGHDK and CDR2 SYGVNS. CDR3 sequence (DNA): TGTGCCAGCAGTGAATGGGGGACAGGGTTTCGGAATGAGCAGTTCTTC. As protein: CASSEWGTGFRNEQFF.